A single sample is the source of the 29 T cell receptor beta chains below, sequenced in a study of vaccination and CD4 T cells after COVID-19. The sample's treatment: approximately nine-day PBMC culture with coronavirus spike peptide pools or control peptides (ViraFEST assay). No antigen is known for these receptors. Cultured CD4+ T cell DNA was sequenced using the Oncomine TCR Beta short-read assay. From the PCR reads, TCRdb called clonotypes with MiXCR, one entry per CDR3 protein. The profile shows about 13,000 distinct CDR3 sequences, approximately 60% of them singletons. The sequenced sample was CD4+ T cells from blood, cultured in vitro. Receptors were obtained from a human donor who had recovered from COVID-19.

The J gene is TRBJ2-7, the V gene TRBV24-1; TRBD1 agrees at 8 bases. CDR1 is KGHDR and CDR2 is SFDVKD in the germline V gene. CDR3 length: 19 residues. The ends lost 3 bases at V and 1 base at J; junction bases unmatched: 16. CDR3 in DNA: TGTGCCACCAGTGATGAAAGGACAGGGTGGGAACTGGAGTCCTACGAGCAGTACTTC. Amino acid sequence: CATSDERTGWELESYEQYF.

This chain joins TRBV19 and TRBJ2-7; perhaps TRBD1 as D (6 bases). This CDR3 has 15 amino acids. In germline, CDR1 is LNHDA, CDR2 SQIVND (reference sequence). V lost 4 bases and J 3 bases, leaving 16 bases between the germline ends. The CDR3 sequence is CASSTRVGTRYEQYF. CDR3 in DNA: TGTGCCAGTAGTACCCGCGTAGGGACACGCTACGAGCAGTACTTC. Looking up the rest from reference TRBV19 and TRBJ2-7 gives the full variable domain: DGGITQSPKYLFRKEGQNVTLSCEQNLNHDAMYWYRQDPGQGLRLIYYSQIVNDFQKGDIAEGYSVSREKKESFPLTVTSAQKNPTAFYLCASSTRVGTRYEQYFGPGTRLTVT.

This clonotype appeared a few times. V and J are TRBV5-1 and TRBJ1-6; 8 bases are shared with TRBD1. The V segment lost 4 bases and the J segment 6 bases; nucleotides outside the gene matches: 9. This CDR3 has 16 residues. Germline-derived CDR1 and CDR2 are SGHRS and YFSETQ. CDR3 bases: TGCGCCAGCAGCGCCTCGACAGGGGAAGTTAATTCACCCCTCCACTTT. This sequence encodes CASSASTGEVNSPLHF.

A few counts support this clonotype. The CDR3 loop reads CASSLNRGREGYTF. CDR3 in DNA: TGTGCCAGCAGCTTGAACAGGGGGCGGGAGGGCTACACCTTC. The chain combines TRBV5-4 with TRBJ1-2, with TRBD1 matching 9 bases. From germline, CDR1 is SGHNT and CDR2 YYREEE (reference sequence). The CDR3 runs 14 residues. V gave up 1 base and J gave up 8 bases; unmatched junction bases: 6.

The chain has TRBV6-5 and TRBJ2-6; TRBD1 aligns across 9 bases. Per the germline V gene, CDR1 is MNHEY and CDR2 is SVGAGI. The CDR3 contains 18 residues. V dropped 4 bases and J dropped 0; count of bases not matched to a gene: 7. The CDR3 nucleotides are TGTGCCAGCAGTTTCACCGGGACAGGGCGCTCTGGGGCCAACGTCCTGACTTTC. It codes for CASSFTGTGRSGANVLTF.

The CDR3 protein is CASRTILAGGNTQYF. DNA for the CDR3: TGTGCCAGCAGGACGATCCTAGCGGGAGGGAATACGCAGTATTTT. The chain is built from TRBV2 and TRBJ2-3; 12 nucleotides match TRBD2. Germline V gene data show CDR1 as SNHLY and CDR2 as FYNNEI. V shed 6 bases and J 7 bases; nucleotides not matched to a gene: 8. This CDR3 is 15 amino acids long.

The V and J genes are TRBV7-9 and TRBJ2-3; no definite D call. This CDR3 contains 14 residues. The V and J ends lost 3 bases and 2 bases respectively, with 9 bases between them. Germline V gene data show CDR1 as SEHNR and CDR2 as FQNEAQ (reference sequence). The CDR3 sequence: CASSLSSVTDTQYF. The CDR3 DNA sequence: TGTGCCAGCAGCTTGAGCTCGGTCACAGATACGCAGTATTTT.

The chain employs TRBV5-1 and TRBJ2-7; 8 bases are shared with TRBD1. From germline, CDR1 is SGHRS and CDR2 YFSETQ. V was clipped by 4 bases and J by 4 bases; unmatched bases: 7. The CDR3 is made up of 14 amino acids. The CDR3 protein is CASSTGQGWYEQYF. The CDR3 nucleotides read TGCGCCAGCAGCACCGGACAGGGTTGGTACGAGCAGTACTTC. Looking up the rest from reference TRBV5-1 and TRBJ2-7 gives the full variable domain: KAGVTQTPRYLIKTRGQQVTLSCSPISGHRSVSWYQQTPGQGLQFLFEYFSETQRNKGNFPGRFSGRQFSNSRSEMNVSTLELGDSALYLCASSTGQGWYEQYFGPGTRLTVT.

The rearrangement uses TRBV19 and TRBJ1-4; D perhaps matches TRBD1 (5 bases). Germline CDR1 is LNHDA and CDR2 is SQIVND (reference sequence). The CDR3 consists of 14 residues. The ends were cut back, 5 bases at V and 7 bases at J, with 14 bases in the middle. The DNA of the CDR3 is TGTGCCAGTAGTCTAAGCACCGGGACTGAAAAACTGTTTTTT. Translated: CASSLSTGTEKLFF.

The chain combines TRBV20-1 with TRBJ2-3, with D uncertain. V was cut by 8 bases and J by 0 bases, with 9 bases left in between. The CDR3 loop spans 12 amino acids. The germline gives CDR1 DFQATT, CDR2 SNEGSKA (reference sequence). Here the CDR3 reads CSPYPSTDTQYF. CDR3 nucleotides: TGCAGTCCCTATCCTAGCACAGATACGCAGTATTTT.

Comments on this clonotype: An end of the junction does not agree with germline; a read error may underlie this. The J gene is TRBJ1-2, the V gene TRBV20-1; maybe TRBD1 (6 bases). CDR1 is DFQATT, CDR2 SNEGSKA, per germline (reference sequence). CDR3 size: 14 residues. This CDR3 is CSARYQGKNYGHTF. DNA for the CDR3: TGCAGTGCTAGATATCAGGGGAAGAACTATGGCCACACCTTC.

This clonotype was observed a handful of times. J is TRBJ1-5 and V is TRBV24-1; weak D call: TRBD1 (5 bases). Trimming took off 1 base at V and 0 bases at J, with 12 bases between the two ends. The germline V gene has CDR1 KGHDR and CDR2 SFDVKD. This CDR3 spans 17 amino acids. CDR3 sequence reads: CATSDFSGRYSNQPQHF. CDR3 in DNA: TGTGCCACCAGTGATTTTTCGGGACGGTATAGCAATCAGCCCCAGCATTTT.

The CDR3 DNA is TGTGCCATCAGACGGGGCCTATTAAACAATGAGCAGTTCTTC. Amino acids: CAIRRGLLNNEQFF. The rearrangement uses TRBV10-3 and TRBJ2-1, with D perhaps given as TRBD1 or TRBD2 (5 bases each). This CDR3 contains 14 residues. Deletions cut 6 bases from V and 5 bases from J, with 14 bases between. Germline V gene sequence: CDR1 ENHRY, CDR2 SYGVKD.

The rearrangement joins TRBV7-2 to TRBJ1-1; no clear D gene. Trimming took off 1 base at V and 1 base at J, with 10 bases between the two ends. The germline gives CDR1 SGHTA, CDR2 FQGNSA. CDR3 length: 15 residues. Here the CDR3 reads CASSLVSGRNTEAFF. The CDR3, as DNA: TGTGCCAGCAGCTTAGTTAGCGGAAGGAACACTGAAGCTTTCTTT.

J is TRBJ2-2 and V is TRBV7-2; 16 bases match TRBD2. J was trimmed by 4 bases and V by 5 bases; bases with no gene match: 7. This CDR3 has 18 amino acids. CDR1 is SGHTA, CDR2 FQGNSA, per germline. CDR3 nucleotide sequence: TGTGCCAGCAGCAAGGGACTAGCGGGAGGGGCGGGCACCGGGGAGCTGTTTTTT. It yields the protein CASSKGLAGGAGTGELFF.

This clonotype was counted a few times. The rearrangement uses TRBV6-2 or TRBV6-3 and TRBJ2-2; the match to TRBD2 covers 14 bases. Germline CDR1 MNHEY, CDR2 SVGEGT. The CDR3 totals 17 residues. The trim removed 5 bases at V and 6 bases at J, leaving 8 bases unmatched. CDR3 sequence reads: CASSLGLAGVKAGELFF. The CDR3 DNA reads as TGTGCCAGCAGTCTGGGACTAGCGGGAGTCAAAGCCGGGGAGCTGTTTTTT.

This sequence joins TRBV15 and TRBJ1-6, with TRBD1 matching over 7 bases. The junction had 10 bases not matched to a gene; V was cut back by 5 bases and J by 9 bases. Germline V gene sequence: CDR1 LNHNV, CDR2 YYDKDF (reference sequence). The CDR3 contains 15 residues. This CDR3 is CATSGNRGWGSPLHF. The CDR3 DNA reads TGTGCCACCAGCGGAAACAGGGGTTGGGGTTCACCCCTCCACTTT. The full variable domain, with the rest looked up from reference TRBV15 and TRBJ1-6, is DAMVIQNPRYQVTQFGKPVTLSCSQTLNHNVMYWYQQKSSQAPKLLFHYYDKDFNNEADTPDNFQSRRPNTSFCFLDIRSPGLGDTAMYLCATSGNRGWGSPLHFGNGTRLTVT.

This rearrangement joins TRBV6-1 to TRBJ2-6; D is uncertain. Germline values: CDR1 MNHNS, CDR2 SASEGT. The CDR3 loop spans 16 amino acids. V lost 3 bases and J 0 bases, leaving 9 bases between the germline ends. The CDR3 DNA reads as TGTGCCAGCAGTGACGGCGGAAACTCTGGGGCCAACGTCCTGACTTTC. It yields the protein CASSDGGNSGANVLTF.

This chain connects TRBV24-1 to TRBJ2-3; 7 bases align to TRBD2. Unmatched junction bases numbered 1, after V lost 5 bases and J lost 0 bases. Germline-derived CDR1 and CDR2 are KGHDR and SFDVKD. The CDR3 has 14 amino acids. In DNA, the CDR3 is TGTGCCACCAGTGGACTAGCTAGCACAGATACGCAGTATTTT. It translates to CATSGLASTDTQYF.

The chain has TRBV2 and TRBJ1-6; D is perhaps TRBD1 (5 bases). V was clipped by 5 bases and J by 6 bases, with 14 bases between them. CDR1 SNHLY and CDR2 FYNNEI come from the germline V gene. The CDR3 is 15 amino acids. The CDR3 sequence is CASSPEGLINSPLHF. CDR3 DNA: TGTGCCAGCAGTCCGGAGGGACTGATTAATTCACCCCTCCACTTT. Complete variable domain (other parts from reference TRBV2 and TRBJ1-6): EPEVTQTPSHQVTQMGQEVILRCVPISNHLYFYWYRQILGQKVEFLVSFYNNEISEKSEIFDDQFSVERPDGSNFTLKIRSTKLEDSAMYFCASSPEGLINSPLHFGNGTRLTVT.

J is TRBJ2-3 and V is TRBV6-4, with 10 bases fitting TRBD2. After removal of 5 bases from V and 3 bases from J, the junction contained 2 bases not matched to a gene. The germline CDR1 and CDR2 sequences are MRHNA and SNTAGT. The CDR3 runs 14 residues. The DNA of the CDR3 is TGTGCCAGCAGTCCGGGACTAGCGACAGATACGCAGTATTTT. Translating it yields CASSPGLATDTQYF.

This chain connects TRBV7-9 to TRBJ2-2; no clear D. The CDR3 loop spans 17 amino acids. Germline V gene lookup returns CDR1 SEHNR and CDR2 FQNEAQ (reference sequence). Trimming removed 1 base at V and 4 bases at J, with 16 bases between. The chain's CDR3 is CASSLVPRQPFTGELFF. Written as DNA, the CDR3 is TGTGCCAGCAGCTTAGTACCAAGACAACCCTTCACCGGGGAGCTGTTTTTT.

V and J are TRBV14 and TRBJ2-1, with 8 bases lining up with TRBD2. Germline V gene lookup returns CDR1 SGHDN and CDR2 FVKESK. J gave up 5 bases and V 1 base, and 7 bases lay outside the gene matches. This CDR3 has 16 residues. CDR3 nucleotides: TGTGCCAGCAGCCAAGTAACGGGAGGGTACGACAATGAGCAGTTCTTC. Translated: CASSQVTGGYDNEQFF. Combining the CDR3 with reference TRBV14 and TRBJ2-1 gives the whole variable domain EAGVTQFPSHSVIEKGQTVTLRCDPISGHDNLYWYRRVMGKEIKFLLHFVKESKQDESGMPNNRFLAERTGGTYSTLKVQPAELEDSGVYFCASSQVTGGYDNEQFFGPGTRLTVL.

The chain employs TRBV6-1 and TRBJ1-5, with unresolved D. V was cut by 7 bases and J by 1 base, with 14 bases left in between. Germline values: CDR1 MNHNS, CDR2 SASEGT. This CDR3 has 15 amino acids. The CDR3 DNA reads TGTGCCAGCAACCTAGACATATTAAGCAATCAGCCCCAGCATTTT. It specifies CASNLDILSNQPQHF.

Only a few counts were recorded for this clonotype. The chain links TRBV20-1 to TRBJ2-3, with 7 bases lining up with TRBD1. The CDR3 totals 14 residues. V lost 0 bases, J lost 6 bases, and 6 bases stayed unmatched. The germline CDR1 and CDR2 sequences are DFQATT and SNEGSKA (reference sequence). This CDR3 is CSARDDRAHDTQYF. The CDR3 region has the DNA TGCAGTGCTAGAGACGACAGGGCTCACGATACGCAGTATTTT.

The gene calls are TRBV6-1 and TRBJ2-5; 8 nucleotides match TRBD2. Germline trimming cut 5 bases from V and 4 bases from J; bases unmatched to any gene: 6. The CDR3 has 14 amino acids. Germline V gene sequence: CDR1 MNHNS, CDR2 SASEGT. The CDR3 coding sequence is TGTGCCAGCAGTCCCGATCTAGCGGGAGAGACCCAGTACTTC. It encodes CASSPDLAGETQYF.

This clonotype was detected only a few times. This chain links TRBV6-1 with TRBJ1-2; no definite D call. Trimming stripped 10 bases from V and 4 bases from J, with 13 bases between. The length of the CDR3 is 12 residues. CDR1 is MNHNS and CDR2 is SASEGT in the germline V gene. CDR3: CATNHDVYGYTF. Here the CDR3 DNA reads TGTGCCACAAATCATGACGTCTATGGCTACACCTTC.

The sample holds a few counts of this clonotype. The CDR3 is CSARAGAPRTQTQYF. For the CDR3, the DNA is TGCAGTGCTAGGGCCGGAGCGCCAAGGACCCAGACCCAGTACTTC. The V and J genes are TRBV20-1 and TRBJ2-5; D not certain. This CDR3 is built from 15 residues. V lost 3 bases and J lost 6, with 20 bases in between. Germline V gene sequence: CDR1 DFQATT, CDR2 SNEGSKA (reference sequence).

The J gene is TRBJ1-2, the V gene TRBV27, with TRBD1 identical over 9 bases. With 5 bases clipped from V and 5 bases from J, the junction kept 3 bases outside the gene matches. The CDR3 sequence is 13 residues long. Per the germline V gene, CDR1 is MNHEY and CDR2 is SMNVEV (reference sequence). The CDR3 loop is CASSHRGLYGYTF. The DNA for the CDR3 is TGTGCCAGCAGTCACAGGGGGCTTTATGGCTACACCTTC.